A single T cell receptor (beta chain) is shown here with its context. The target antigen is unknown. The data were taken from a study of OX40 agonist ivuxolimab in advanced cancers. Looking at the study overall: Partial responses were seen in three patients, one with hepatocellular carcinoma and two with cutaneous melanoma. Study findings and constraints: Patients who responded partially at 0.1-3.0 mg/kg showed clonal expansion ranking among the lowest. Some nonresponders additionally presented with little normalized T-cell clonal expansion.

Sampling of blood occurred at baseline, cycle 4 day 1, and cycle 7 day 1. Libraries were prepared by immunoSEQ multiplex PCR; TCRdb keeps only in-frame clonotypes and omits some of them. This sample has around 80,000 clones, with about 85% found just once. CDR3 length: 14 amino acids. V was pared by 4 bases and J by 1 base, with 11 bases between. Germline-derived CDR1 and CDR2 are MGHDK and SYGVNS. The chain links TRBV25-1 to TRBJ2-7; D call uncertain. Specimen: CD4+ or CD8+ T cells sorted from blood, collected in a trial of the OX40 agonist ivuxolimab. The clonotype comes from an adult with an advanced solid tumor such as melanoma, head and neck, liver or kidney cancer. The CDR3 DNA reads as TGTGCCAGCAGTGGCTTGTACGGTTCCTACGAGCAGTACTTC. It specifies CASSGLYGSYEQYF.